This is a list of T cell receptor beta chains from one sample in a study of blood T cell repertoires in COVID-19. The repertoire was sequenced with immunoSEQ multiplex PCR; TCRdb's copy has only in-frame clones and lacks some. In the table there are 130,000 to 150,000 clones, about 83% of which are singletons. Sequenced material: peripheral blood. These receptors were obtained from a woman aged 40 to 55 with acute or convalescent COVID-19. Each CDR3 is given with its conserved first and last residue. Each record gives: D gene, clone size, J gene, V gene, CDR3 DNA, CDR3 protein. D genes are given only for firm matches. The listing skips clone size in some rows; elsewhere it reads once, few, many or a size class.

d_call: NA; clone_size: once; j_call: TRBJ2-1; v_call: TRBV12-3/TRBV12-4; cdr3_nt: TGTGCCAGCAGAGGGGCGGTCAGGCGCAAGTTCTTC; cdr3_aa: CASRGAVRRKFF
d_call: TRBD1; clone_size: NA; j_call: TRBJ2-1; v_call: TRBV19; cdr3_nt: TGTGCCAGTAGCCCGGGACAGGCTTACAATGAGCAGTTCTTC; cdr3_aa: CASSPGQAYNEQFF
d_call: TRBD1; clone_size: NA; j_call: TRBJ2-1; v_call: TRBV29-1; cdr3_nt: TGCAGCGTTGAGTCCTACAGGGGGCCGTACAATGAGCAGTTCTTC; cdr3_aa: CSVESYRGPYNEQFF
d_call: TRBD1; clone_size: NA; j_call: TRBJ2-7; v_call: TRBV27; cdr3_nt: TGTGCCAGCAGTCCTTCTCAAACAGGGGGCTCTTTCTACGAGCAGTACTTC; cdr3_aa: CASSPSQTGGSFYEQYF
d_call: TRBD1; clone_size: NA; j_call: TRBJ1-6; v_call: TRBV28; cdr3_nt: TGTGCCAGCAGTCCTTCACAGGGGGCTAATTCACCCCTCCACTTT; cdr3_aa: CASSPSQGANSPLHF
d_call: NA; clone_size: NA; j_call: TRBJ1-2; v_call: TRBV4-1; cdr3_nt: TGCGCCAGCAGCCAAGTTGGAAGGAGATCGGATGGCTACACCTTC; cdr3_aa: CASSQVGRRSDGYTF
d_call: TRBD1; clone_size: once; j_call: TRBJ1-4; v_call: TRBV19; cdr3_nt: TGTGCCAGTAGTCCAGGACAGGGGTTTAATGAAAAACTGTTTTTT; cdr3_aa: CASSPGQGFNEKLFF
d_call: NA; clone_size: once; j_call: TRBJ1-1; v_call: TRBV7-2; cdr3_nt: TGTGCCAGCAGCGGTAAGACATCCTCCCCTGAAGCTTTCTTT; cdr3_aa: CASSGKTSSPEAFF
d_call: TRBD1; clone_size: NA; j_call: TRBJ1-1; v_call: TRBV9; cdr3_nt: TGTGCCAGCAGCGTAGAGCCAGGGGGCCGAGGCACTGAAGCTTTCTTT; cdr3_aa: CASSVEPGGRGTEAFF
d_call: NA; clone_size: few; j_call: TRBJ1-5; v_call: TRBV30; cdr3_nt: TGTGCCTGGAGTGCACAGGGTAATCAGCCCCAGCATTTT; cdr3_aa: CAWSAQGNQPQHF
d_call: TRBD1; clone_size: NA; j_call: TRBJ1-2; v_call: TRBV11-2; cdr3_nt: TGTGCCAGCAGCATCGACAGGGGCTATGGCTACACCTTC; cdr3_aa: CASSIDRGYGYTF
d_call: TRBD1; clone_size: NA; j_call: TRBJ2-1; v_call: TRBV28; cdr3_nt: TGTGCCATCCAAACCCGGACAGGGCTTAACTACAATGAGCAGTTCTTC; cdr3_aa: CAIQTRTGLNYNEQFF
d_call: TRBD1; clone_size: NA; j_call: TRBJ1-1; v_call: TRBV6-5; cdr3_nt: TGTGCCAGCAGTACGACAGGGTACACTGAAGCTTTCTTT; cdr3_aa: CASSTTGYTEAFF
d_call: TRBD1; clone_size: NA; j_call: TRBJ1-2; v_call: TRBV4-3; cdr3_nt: TGCGCCAGCAGCCGCGACTCCGGACAGGGGCACTATGGCTACACCTTC; cdr3_aa: CASSRDSGQGHYGYTF
d_call: TRBD1; clone_size: few; j_call: TRBJ1-3; v_call: TRBV2; cdr3_nt: TGTGCCAGCAGTAACAGGGGGCCCTCTGGAAACACCATATATTTT; cdr3_aa: CASSNRGPSGNTIYF
d_call: NA; clone_size: NA; j_call: TRBJ2-5; v_call: TRBV6-6; cdr3_nt: TGTGCCAGCAGTTCTCGGGGTAGCGGATCTCCATTGACCCAGTACTTC; cdr3_aa: CASSSRGSGSPLTQYF
d_call: NA; clone_size: NA; j_call: TRBJ2-6; v_call: TRBV18; cdr3_nt: TGTGCCAGCTCACCACCGAAAGTGGGAGGTGGGGCCAACGTCCTGACTTTC; cdr3_aa: CASSPPKVGGGANVLTF
d_call: NA; clone_size: NA; j_call: TRBJ1-2; v_call: TRBV30; cdr3_nt: TGTGCCTGGACGCCGGACAGAAACTATGGCTACACCTTC; cdr3_aa: CAWTPDRNYGYTF
d_call: NA; clone_size: NA; j_call: TRBJ1-3; v_call: TRBV2; cdr3_nt: TGTGCCAGCAGTGAAGGCAGGGTTAGAAACACCATATATTTT; cdr3_aa: CASSEGRVRNTIYF
d_call: NA; clone_size: NA; j_call: TRBJ2-3; v_call: TRBV2; cdr3_nt: TGTGCCAGCAGTAATTATGGGGCTAGCACAGATACGCAGTATTTT; cdr3_aa: CASSNYGASTDTQYF
d_call: NA; clone_size: once; j_call: TRBJ1-2; v_call: TRBV29-1; cdr3_nt: TGCAGCGTTGAGGAAGTAGCAGACTATGGCTACACCTTC; cdr3_aa: CSVEEVADYGYTF
d_call: TRBD1; clone_size: NA; j_call: TRBJ1-1; v_call: TRBV30; cdr3_nt: TGTGCCTGGAACAGGGGAACCATGAACACTGAAGCTTTCTTT; cdr3_aa: CAWNRGTMNTEAFF
d_call: NA; clone_size: NA; j_call: TRBJ2-7; v_call: TRBV19; cdr3_nt: TGTGCCAGTAGTATTTTCGCAGGGGAGTACGAGCAGTACTTC; cdr3_aa: CASSIFAGEYEQYF
d_call: NA; clone_size: NA; j_call: TRBJ1-2; v_call: TRBV2; cdr3_nt: TGTGCCAGCAGTGAAGATGGGGCCTACTATGGCTACACCTTC; cdr3_aa: CASSEDGAYYGYTF
d_call: TRBD1; clone_size: NA; j_call: TRBJ1-2; v_call: TRBV20-1; cdr3_nt: TGCAGTCAGGGGGCCGGCTACACCTTC; cdr3_aa: CSQGAGYTF
d_call: NA; clone_size: NA; j_call: TRBJ1-3; v_call: TRBV7-9; cdr3_nt: TGTGCCAGCAGCTTAGGGGGCGTCACTCTTACTGGAAACACCATATATTTT; cdr3_aa: CASSLGGVTLTGNTIYF
d_call: TRBD1; clone_size: few; j_call: TRBJ1-6; v_call: TRBV6-5; cdr3_nt: TGTGCCAGCAGTTACGTCCACGGGGACAGACCTCTCCACTTT; cdr3_aa: CASSYVHGDRPLHF
d_call: NA; clone_size: NA; j_call: TRBJ2-5; v_call: TRBV4-1; cdr3_nt: TGCGCCAGCAGCCAAGAAATCACGTACGGTGAGACCCAGTACTTC; cdr3_aa: CASSQEITYGETQYF
d_call: NA; clone_size: NA; j_call: TRBJ1-1; v_call: TRBV3-1/TRBV3-2; cdr3_nt: TGTGCCAGCAGCACTGGGGGGACTGAAGCTTTCTTT; cdr3_aa: CASSTGGTEAFF
d_call: NA; clone_size: NA; j_call: TRBJ2-7; v_call: TRBV9; cdr3_nt: TGTGCCAGCAGCCCGGGGGTGCGGAGCGAGCAGTACTTC; cdr3_aa: CASSPGVRSEQYF
d_call: NA; clone_size: NA; j_call: TRBJ1-5; v_call: TRBV3-1/TRBV3-2; cdr3_nt: TGTGCCAGCAGCCAAAAGAGGGCTGGGGTAGGCAGGATTAAACCACAGCCCCAGCATTTT; cdr3_aa: CASSQKRAGVGRIKPQPQHF
d_call: TRBD1; clone_size: once; j_call: TRBJ1-5; v_call: TRBV12-5; cdr3_nt: TGTGCTAGTGGTCCCGCCCCGGGACAGGGGTCCAATCAGCCCCAGCATTTT; cdr3_aa: CASGPAPGQGSNQPQHF
d_call: NA; clone_size: NA; j_call: TRBJ2-7; v_call: TRBV12-5; cdr3_nt: TGTGCTAGTGGCCCCACTTCTGGGGGCAGCTCCTACGAGCAGTACTTC; cdr3_aa: CASGPTSGGSSYEQYF
d_call: TRBD2; clone_size: NA; j_call: TRBJ2-2; v_call: TRBV2; cdr3_nt: TGTGCCAGGGAAAGGGAGGGCGGCCTGAACACCGGGGAGCTGTTTTTT; cdr3_aa: CAREREGGLNTGELFF
d_call: TRBD1; clone_size: NA; j_call: TRBJ1-3; v_call: TRBV2; cdr3_nt: TGTGCCAGCACCTCAAGGGGGACAGGAGCAAACACCATATATTTT; cdr3_aa: CASTSRGTGANTIYF
d_call: TRBD1; clone_size: NA; j_call: TRBJ1-5; v_call: TRBV12-5; cdr3_nt: TGTGCTAGTGGTTTGACGTACGGTGGACAGGACAGCAATCAGCCCCAGCATTTT; cdr3_aa: CASGLTYGGQDSNQPQHF
d_call: TRBD1; clone_size: NA; j_call: TRBJ1-5; v_call: TRBV2; cdr3_nt: TGTGCCAGCAGTGAAGCGAAGACAGGGACCCAGCCCCAGCATTTT; cdr3_aa: CASSEAKTGTQPQHF
d_call: TRBD1; clone_size: NA; j_call: TRBJ1-2; v_call: TRBV4-3; cdr3_nt: TGCGCCAGCAGCCTGGGACAGGCTAACTATGGCTACACCTTC; cdr3_aa: CASSLGQANYGYTF
d_call: NA; clone_size: NA; j_call: TRBJ1-3; v_call: TRBV18; cdr3_nt: TGTGCCAGCTCACCAGGGGCAGGGCCTGGAAACACCATATATTTT; cdr3_aa: CASSPGAGPGNTIYF
d_call: TRBD1; clone_size: NA; j_call: TRBJ2-5; v_call: TRBV5-1; cdr3_nt: TGCGCCAGCAGCTTGGGACAGGGGGCTTGGGAGACCCAGTACTTC; cdr3_aa: CASSLGQGAWETQYF
d_call: NA; clone_size: NA; j_call: TRBJ2-1; v_call: TRBV5-6; cdr3_nt: TGTGCCAGCAGCCCCAGAAGCGGCCGCTTCTACAATGAGCAGTTCTTC; cdr3_aa: CASSPRSGRFYNEQFF
d_call: NA; clone_size: NA; j_call: TRBJ2-5; v_call: TRBV6-1; cdr3_nt: TGTGCCAGCAGTGATGAACGGTTCCCAGGGGAGACCCAGTACTTC; cdr3_aa: CASSDERFPGETQYF
d_call: TRBD2; clone_size: NA; j_call: TRBJ2-2; v_call: TRBV5-1; cdr3_nt: TGCGCCAGCAGCGGACGAGGGACTAGCGGGAGCTTCCCCACCGGGGAGCTGTTTTTT; cdr3_aa: CASSGRGTSGSFPTGELFF
d_call: NA; clone_size: NA; j_call: TRBJ1-1; v_call: TRBV6-5; cdr3_nt: TGTGCCAGCAGTCCCTGGGCGGGGGAGAACACTGAAGCTTTCTTT; cdr3_aa: CASSPWAGENTEAFF
d_call: NA; clone_size: NA; j_call: TRBJ1-1; v_call: TRBV7-9; cdr3_nt: TGTGCCAGCACCCCTGACATAGAAGCTTTCTTT; cdr3_aa: CASTPDIEAFF
d_call: NA; clone_size: few; j_call: TRBJ1-3; v_call: TRBV21-1; cdr3_nt: TGTGCCAGCAGCACCCTCCCTGGAAACACCATATATTTT; cdr3_aa: CASSTLPGNTIYF